This T cell receptor beta chain is drawn from a study of early T cells in non-severe SARS-CoV-2 infection. Study overall: Sequencing used unsorted whole-blood bulk RNA, so chains lack pairing. Study results and limitations: There was a bias toward anti-spike CD8 responses in VDJdb matching, which missed private and CD4 specificities.

In the case of this clonotype: Antigen: not known.

Attached unique molecular identifiers marked individual cDNA molecules. TCRdb passed the 5' RACE reads through MiXCR, listing each CDR3 protein once. Of more than 70,000 distinct CDR3 sequences listed, about 12% are singletons. The CDR3 spans 11 residues. CDR1 MNHEY and CDR2 SVGEGT come from the germline V gene. V gave up 6 bases and J gave up 2 bases, with 4 bases separating them. The clonotype was recovered from an adult who was a healthcare worker with PCR-confirmed SARS-CoV-2 infection or an uninfected control (not recorded which). The rearrangement links TRBV6-2 or TRBV6-3 to TRBJ2-5, with D unresolved. The sequenced material came from whole blood. The CDR3 nucleotides are TGTGCCAGCAGGGAGCAAGAGACCCAGTACTTC. Protein: CASREQETQYF.